The rows below give T cell receptor beta chains drawn from one sample of a study of blood T cell repertoires in COVID-19. The protocol was immunoSEQ multiplex PCR, while the TCRdb copy is restricted to in-frame clones and leaves out a portion. The data contain approximately 81,000 clones, 82% of them singletons. The sequenced material came from peripheral blood. These receptors were obtained from a human donor in a cohort sampled during active COVID-19. Each CDR3 is given with its conserved first and last residue. A D gene is named only where the DNA matches it firmly. Size values are once, few and many counts, or a class for expanded clones, and some rows have none.

>TRBD2|TRBJ2-3|.|TRBV5-5
CASSPISGGTDTQYF
TGTGCCAGCAGCCCCATTAGCGGGGGCACAGATACGCAGTATTTT
>TRBD1|TRBJ1-1|.|TRBV11-3
CASSKTGRTEAFF
TGTGCCAGCAGCAAGACAGGGCGCACTGAAGCTTTCTTT
>TRBD1|TRBJ1-5|few|TRBV19
CASSIQGANQPQHF
TGTGCCAGTAGTATTCAGGGGGCCAATCAGCCCCAGCATTTT
>.|TRBJ2-7|once|TRBV6-5
CASRDSYEQYF
TGTGCCAGCCGAGATTCCTACGAGCAGTACTTC
>.|TRBJ2-7|once|TRBV7-6
CASSLGHTKSYEQYF
TGTGCCAGCAGTCTAGGACATACTAAGTCCTACGAGCAGTACTTC
>.|TRBJ2-3|.|TRBV25-1
CASSDWGNRENTDTQYF
TGTGCCAGCAGTGATTGGGGGAACAGGGAGAACACAGATACGCAGTATTTT
>.|TRBJ1-5|.|TRBV3-1/TRBV3-2
CASSQDRRQSQHF
TGTGCCAGCAGCCAAGATCGCAGACAGTCCCAGCATTTT
>.|TRBJ1-2|few|TRBV19
CASSKGDYGYTF
TGTGCCAGTAGTAAGGGGGACTATGGCTACACCTTC
>.|TRBJ2-2|.|TRBV30
CAWKRWKLANTGELFF
TGTGCCTGGAAGCGTTGGAAACTAGCGAACACCGGGGAGCTGTTTTTT
>TRBD1|TRBJ1-4|.|TRBV10-2
CASTARQGSGEKLFF
TGCGCCAGCACCGCAAGACAGGGGAGCGGTGAAAAACTGTTTTTT
>.|TRBJ1-5|.|TRBV24-1
CATSDFGRNYQPQHF
TGTGCCACCAGTGATTTCGGCAGGAACTATCAGCCCCAGCATTTT
>.|TRBJ2-4|.|TRBV7-9
CASSVGQGAVYF
.
>TRBD1|TRBJ1-6|few|TRBV5-5
CASSLGQGGNSPLHF
TGTGCCAGCAGCTTGGGACAGGGCGGTAATTCACCCCTCCACTTT
>.|TRBJ1-2|.|TRBV5-4
CASSPISRQNVGYTF
TGTGCCAGCAGCCCTATCTCAAGACAGAACGTTGGCTACACCTTC
>.|TRBJ2-7|.|TRBV4-2
CASSQGWPGPYEQYF
TGTGCCAGCAGCCAAGGATGGCCGGGTCCCTACGAGCAGTACTTC
>.|TRBJ2-2|few|TRBV4-1
CASSQRALTPRAGVNTGELFF
TGCGCCAGCAGCCAACGCGCTCTGACCCCACGGGCAGGGGTGAACACCGGGGAGCTGTTTTTT
>TRBD2|TRBJ2-1|.|TRBV10-1
CASSDPRGTVNEQFF
TGCGCCAGCAGTGACCCGCGGGGGACCGTCAATGAGCAGTTCTTC
>.|TRBJ2-1|.|TRBV5-1
CASSSGDAARYNEQFF
TGCGCCAGCAGCTCGGGGGACGCCGCCCGTTACAATGAGCAGTTCTTC
>.|TRBJ1-1|once|TRBV6-2/TRBV6-3
CASSPLVTAGRTEAFF
TGTGCCAGCAGCCCCTTAGTCACCGCAGGGAGGACTGAAGCTTTCTTT
>.|TRBJ1-2|few|TRBV5-4
CASSPDGGRLDGYTF
TGTGCCAGCAGCCCAGACGGGGGGCGCCTCGATGGCTACACCTTC
>TRBD2|TRBJ2-3|.|TRBV6-6
CASSPGTSGGARSDTQYF
TGTGCCAGCAGTCCCGGGACTAGCGGGGGGGCCCGGTCAGATACGCAGTATTTT
>.|TRBJ1-1|few|TRBV5-4
CASSLLTGNTEAFF
TGTGCCAGCAGCCTTCTGACAGGGAACACTGAAGCTTTCTTT
>.|TRBJ1-6|.|TRBV18
CASSPFPQDSPLHF
TGTGCCAGCTCCCCATTTCCCCAGGATTCACCCCTCCACTTT
>.|TRBJ1-4|.|TRBV25-1
CATSVRSQGEKLFF
TGTGCCACCTCAGTGAGGAGTCAGGGGGAAAAACTGTTTTTT
>.|TRBJ1-1|.|TRBV2
CASRQFMNTEAFF
TGTGCCAGCAGGCAGTTCATGAACACTGAAGCTTTCTTT
>TRBD1|TRBJ1-3|.|TRBV10-3
CATLRDSIIYF
TGTGCCACCCTTCGGGACAGCATAATATATTTT
>.|TRBJ2-6|.|TRBV19
CASSSTGLSSGANVLTF
TGTGCCAGTAGTAGCACAGGCCTGTCTTCTGGGGCCAACGTCCTGACTTTC
>.|TRBJ1-3|once|TRBV4-1
CASSYAGGSGNTIYF
TGCGCCAGCAGCTACGCGGGGGGCTCTGGAAACACCATATATTTT
>.|TRBJ1-1|once|TRBV18
CASSPQGNVNTEAFF
TGTGCCAGCTCACCACAGGGGAATGTGAACACTGAAGCTTTCTTT
>TRBD1|TRBJ2-7|.|TRBV5-5
CASSLSGTGGNEQYF
TGTGCCAGCAGCTTGAGCGGGACAGGGGGCAACGAGCAGTACTTC
>TRBD1|TRBJ2-7|.|TRBV7-9
CASSLGQGAYYEQYF
TGTGCCAGCAGCCTAGGACAGGGGGCGTACTACGAGCAGTACTTC
>TRBD1|TRBJ1-1|.|TRBV13
CASRGQMNTEAFF
TGTGCCAGCCGGGGACAGATGAACACTGAAGCTTTCTTT
>.|TRBJ2-7|.|TRBV29-1
CSVRQKGYEQYF
TGCAGCGTTCGACAGAAGGGCTACGAGCAGTACTTC
>.|TRBJ2-7|.|TRBV7-2
CASLRDSFAGEQYF
TGTGCCAGTCTCCGGGACTCCTTCGCGGGGGAGCAGTACTTC
>.|TRBJ1-5|.|TRBV15
CATSSRRMEPQHF
TGTGCCACCAGTAGTAGGAGAATGGAGCCCCAGCATTTT
>TRBD1|TRBJ2-1|.|TRBV3-1/TRBV3-2
CASSPRTGGGNEQFF
TGTGCCAGCAGCCCCCGGACAGGGGGCGGGAATGAGCAGTTCTTC
>TRBD1|TRBJ1-2|.|TRBV7-2
CASSDRDRGYTF
TGTGCCAGCAGCGACCGGGACAGAGGCTACACCTTC
>.|TRBJ2-2|once|TRBV7-8
CASSLALPPDTGELFF
TGTGCCAGCAGCTTAGCTTTACCGCCGGACACCGGGGAGCTGTTTTTT
>TRBD2|TRBJ2-1|.|TRBV6-5
CASSYSLAGGTDEQFF
TGTGCCAGCAGTTACTCTTTAGCGGGGGGCACGGATGAGCAGTTCTTC
>.|TRBJ2-7|.|TRBV11-2
CASSYSKGVNAEQYF
TGTGCCAGCAGCTACTCTAAGGGGGTAAATGCCGAGCAGTACTTC
>TRBD2|TRBJ2-5|.|TRBV4-3
CASSHAIGLAGGRETQYF
TGCGCCAGCAGCCACGCTATAGGACTAGCGGGGGGGCGAGAGACCCAGTACTTC
>.|TRBJ2-5|.|TRBV5-3
CARSLASFRPEETQYF
TGTGCCAGAAGCTTGGCCTCCTTTCGCCCAGAAGAGACCCAGTACTTC
>TRBD2|TRBJ2-5|.|TRBV18
CASSPPGAGTSRETQYF
TGTGCCAGCTCACCACCGGGAGCGGGGACTTCTCGGGAGACCCAGTACTTC
>TRBD2|TRBJ2-7|.|TRBV7-2
CASSLEGGRLAGSNEQYF
TGTGCCAGCAGCTTAGAAGGGGGCCGACTAGCGGGGAGCAACGAGCAGTACTTC
>.|TRBJ1-2|few|TRBV6-6
CASSYTDSGSYGYTF
TGTGCCAGCAGTTACACCGATTCGGGGAGCTATGGCTACACCTTC
>.|TRBJ2-5|.|TRBV3-1/TRBV3-2
CASSLNGVVETQYF
TGTGCCAGCAGCCTGAACGGGGTAGTGGAGACCCAGTACTTC
>TRBD1|TRBJ1-5|.|TRBV6-5
CASETGGNQPQHF
TGTGCCAGCGAGACAGGGGGCAATCAGCCCCAGCATTTT
>TRBD1|TRBJ2-7|once|TRBV6-5
CASNSPGTGAHEQYF
TGTGCCAGCAACTCACCCGGGACAGGGGCTCACGAGCAGTACTTC
>TRBD2|TRBJ2-1|few|TRBV7-3
CASSLSSGGSYNEQFF
TGTGCCAGCAGCTTATCCAGCGGGGGGTCCTACAATGAGCAGTTCTTC
>.|TRBJ1-1|.|TRBV7-2
CASSQGAGGSGTEAFF
TGTGCCAGCAGTCAAGGGGCGGGAGGGAGTGGCACTGAAGCTTTCTTT
>TRBD1|TRBJ2-7|.|TRBV11-2
CASSLLLRDRIGEQYF
TGTGCCAGCAGCTTACTTCTCCGGGACAGGATCGGCGAGCAGTACTTC